This T cell receptor (beta chain) comes out of a study of T cell responses to AZD1222 COVID-19 vaccine (dated by TCRdb to the early 2020s). Regarding the complete study: AZD1222 recipients with second doses at about 4 weeks or about 12 weeks were pooled, because spike-specific TCR depth and breadth did not differ between schedules. Trial participants were enrolled by age into subgroups of 18-55, 56-69 and 70-plus years, and around 140, 26 and 57 TCR-sequenced participants, respectively, were included in these subgroups. A total of 230 to 250 trial participants underwent TCR sequencing, of whom some 210 received two doses of AZD1222 and about 26 received two doses of the MenACWY control vaccine. Broader findings and caveats from the paper: The vaccine-associated CD4 TCRs covered the entire spike protein, and the dominant responses fell in regions 160-218 and 743-854. Conclusions about previously exposed vaccinees were limited because only six AZD1222 recipients were SARS-CoV-2 seropositive at baseline. Nearly half of unique spike-specific TCRs reportedly recognized epitopes outside regions mutated in the B.1.351 and B.1.1.7 variants. Participants were mostly white British, with more females than males. The authors suggested clonal diversity may have been underestimated. The 56-69-year group was small, and its depth increase did not reach significance, likely because of low power. After two AZD1222 doses, spike-specific TCR breadth and depth were significantly higher than at day 0 and than in MenACWY recipients. Because no samples from the day 14 peak response were available, repertoires could be characterized only after the peak T cell response.

The CDR3 runs 15 residues from the cysteine to the phenylalanine. Only the CDR3 portion is preserved as DNA: 45 bases, with reading frame beginning at the first base. Per the germline V gene, MDHEN is the CDR1 and SYDVKM is the CDR2. V sheds 3 bases and J sheds 8 bases, leaving 17 bases between their ends. The meaning of the sample's time point label: baseline before first vaccination. Vaccinee samples were obtained from the UK trials COV001 and COV002, which included a single-blind randomized controlled phase 2/3 trial of AZD1222 (ChAdOx1 nCoV-19) in healthy adults. For TCRbeta chain sequencing, PBMC samples were collected from trial participants at day 0 and at day 28 after the second dose. The CDR3 regions of human TCRbeta chains were analyzed by immunosequencing. For the original study's pipeline: Repertoire TCRs were matched against a reference library of SARS-CoV-2-specific TCRs generated with the MIRA antigen-specificity platform. Breadth was defined as the fraction of unique TCRs that were SARS-CoV-2-associated. Depth was defined as the fraction of total T cells that were SARS-CoV-2-associated. Using the MIRA data, each spike-specific TCR was assigned both to the spike region to which the TCR was reactive and to a CD4 or CD8 class. Log10-transformed breadth and depth values were compared by one-way ANOVA with Sidak's multiple comparisons tests. Held by TCRdb, this immuneACCESS table contains in-frame sequences only and omits some clones. Under half of the omission traces to an unresolved V gene where checked; the cause of the rest is unknown. V, J and clone size are taken as reported in that table, and D and trimming were inferred from the DNA itself. Here the sample has over 95,000 clones; roughly 89% occur a single time. The ten top clones hold around 12% of the sample.

Worth noting for this clone: The antigen it binds to is not known. The record has no base qualities; no much larger clone is one base away.

The clonotype comes from an adult in good health. The V and J segments used are TRBV28 and TRBJ2-4; 6 matching bases give a weak D call of TRBD2. This sample comprised peripheral blood, obtained on day 0 of AZD1222 vaccination. The CDR3 protein: CASSLWGAEGHIQYF. In nucleotide form, the sequence is TGTGCCAGCAGTTTGTGGGGAGCGGAGGGACACATTCAGTACTTC.